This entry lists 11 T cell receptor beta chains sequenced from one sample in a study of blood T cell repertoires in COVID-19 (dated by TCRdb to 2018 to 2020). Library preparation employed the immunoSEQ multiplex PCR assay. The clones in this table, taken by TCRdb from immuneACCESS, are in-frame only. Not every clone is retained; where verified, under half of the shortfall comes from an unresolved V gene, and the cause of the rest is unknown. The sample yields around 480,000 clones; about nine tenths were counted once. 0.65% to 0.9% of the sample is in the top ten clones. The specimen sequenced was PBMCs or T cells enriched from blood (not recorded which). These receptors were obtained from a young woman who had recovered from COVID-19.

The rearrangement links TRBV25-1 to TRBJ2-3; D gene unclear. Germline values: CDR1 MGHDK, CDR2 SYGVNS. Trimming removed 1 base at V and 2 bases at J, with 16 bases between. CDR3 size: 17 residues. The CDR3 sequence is CASSESRPRQTTDTQYF. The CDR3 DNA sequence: TGTGCCAGCAGTGAATCACGACCGCGGCAGACCACAGATACGCAGTATTTT.

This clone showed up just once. The CDR3 region is CASSTSGSDTQYF. CDR3 DNA: TGTGCCAGCAGCACGAGTGGTTCAGATACGCAGTATTTT. The V call is TRBV5-4, the J call TRBJ2-3; D unclear. The length of the CDR3 is 13 residues. Trimming left V 4 bases short and J 4 bases short, with 10 bases between. Germline V gene data show CDR1 as SGHNT and CDR2 as YYREEE (reference sequence). The full variable domain, with the rest looked up from reference TRBV5-4 and TRBJ2-3, is ETGVTQSPTHLIKTRGQQVTLRCSSQSGHNTVSWYQQALGQGPQFIFQYYREEENGRGNFPPRFSGLQFPNYSSELNVNALELDDSALYLCASSTSGSDTQYFGPGTRLTVL.

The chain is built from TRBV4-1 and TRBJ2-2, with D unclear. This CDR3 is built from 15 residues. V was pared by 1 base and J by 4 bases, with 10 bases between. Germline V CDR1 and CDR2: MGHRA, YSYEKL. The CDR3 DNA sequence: TGCGCCAGCAGCCAAGTGGGCTCCCCCACCGGGGAGCTGTTTTTT. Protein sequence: CASSQVGSPTGELFF.

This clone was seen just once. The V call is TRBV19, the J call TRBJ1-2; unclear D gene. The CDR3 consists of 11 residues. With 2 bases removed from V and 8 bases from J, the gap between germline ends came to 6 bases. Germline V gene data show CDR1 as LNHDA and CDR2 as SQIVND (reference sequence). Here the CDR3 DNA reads TGTGCCAGTAGTATACAGTCGGGCTACACCTTC. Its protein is CASSIQSGYTF.

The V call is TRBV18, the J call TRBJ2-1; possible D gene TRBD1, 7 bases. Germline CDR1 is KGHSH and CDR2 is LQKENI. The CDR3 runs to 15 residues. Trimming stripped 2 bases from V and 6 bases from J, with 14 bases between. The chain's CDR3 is CASSPDRVEGNEQFF. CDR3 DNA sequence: TGTGCCAGCTCACCAGACAGGGTGGAGGGCAATGAGCAGTTCTTC.

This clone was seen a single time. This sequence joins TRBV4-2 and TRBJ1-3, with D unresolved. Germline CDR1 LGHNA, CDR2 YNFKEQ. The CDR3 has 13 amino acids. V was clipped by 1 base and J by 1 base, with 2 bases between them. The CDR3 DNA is TGTGCCAGCAGCCAAGCTTCTGGAAACACCATATATTTT. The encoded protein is CASSQASGNTIYF.

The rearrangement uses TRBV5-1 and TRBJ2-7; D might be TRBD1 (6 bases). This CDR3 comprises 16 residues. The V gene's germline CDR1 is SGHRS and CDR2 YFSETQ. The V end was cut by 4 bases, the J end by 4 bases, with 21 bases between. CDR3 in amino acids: CASSLGTSHNPYEQYF. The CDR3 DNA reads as TGCGCCAGCAGCCTCGGGACATCCCACAATCCGTACGAGCAGTACTTC.

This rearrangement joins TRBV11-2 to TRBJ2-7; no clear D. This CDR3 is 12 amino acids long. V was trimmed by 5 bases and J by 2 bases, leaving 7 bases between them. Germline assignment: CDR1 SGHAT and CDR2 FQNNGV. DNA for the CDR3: TGTGCCAGCAGCGCCACAACCTACGAGCAGTACTTC. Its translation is CASSATTYEQYF.

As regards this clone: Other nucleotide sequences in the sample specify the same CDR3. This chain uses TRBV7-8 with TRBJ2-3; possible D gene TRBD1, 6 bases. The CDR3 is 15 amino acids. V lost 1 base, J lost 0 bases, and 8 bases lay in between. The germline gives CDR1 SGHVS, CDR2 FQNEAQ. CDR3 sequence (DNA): TGTGCCAGCAGCTTAGGACAGGTTAGCACAGATACGCAGTATTTT. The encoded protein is CASSLGQVSTDTQYF.

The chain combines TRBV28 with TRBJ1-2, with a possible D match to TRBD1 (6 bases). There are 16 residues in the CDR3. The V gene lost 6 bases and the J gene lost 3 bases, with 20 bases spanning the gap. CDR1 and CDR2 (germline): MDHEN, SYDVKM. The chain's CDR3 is CASRGWGRRGDYGYTF. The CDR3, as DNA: TGTGCCAGCAGAGGGTGGGGGCGTCGGGGTGACTATGGCTACACCTTC.

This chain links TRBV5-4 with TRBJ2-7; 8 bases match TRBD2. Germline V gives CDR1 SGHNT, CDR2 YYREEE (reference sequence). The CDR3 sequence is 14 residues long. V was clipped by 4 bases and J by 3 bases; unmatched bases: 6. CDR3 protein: CASSRGGRDYEQYF. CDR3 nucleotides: TGTGCCAGCAGCCGGGGGGGCAGAGACTACGAGCAGTACTTC.